This TCR beta chain was recorded in a study of beta chain features in type 1 diabetes. On this clone itself: Its antigen remains unknown.

The study's findings and limits: Shorter TCRB CDR3s, moderately but significantly so, marked every one of the four CD4+ subsets in Type 1 diabetes patients.

CDR3 length: 15 residues. CDR1 and CDR2 from the germline V gene are MDHEN and SYDVKM. V lost 4 bases to trimming and J lost 6 bases; unmatched junction nucleotides: 8. The entirety of the isolated RNA underwent reverse transcription, so expressed TCRB transcripts were sequenced. Profiled with immunoSEQ multiplex PCR; TCRdb holds only in-frame clones, not every one. The table lists around 120,000 clones, roughly a sixth of them singletons. The genes are TRBV28 and TRBJ2-5; 10 bases map to TRBD1. This TCR came from a man between 18 and 29 years old with type 1 diabetes. Sequencing was done on a sample of central memory CD4+ T cells from blood. The CDR3 nucleotides are TGTGCCAGCAGTTCATCCAGGACAGGGGGAAAGACCCAGTACTTC. It codes for CASSSSRTGGKTQYF.